The T cell receptor beta chain described here comes from a study of PD-1 blockade in classical Hodgkin lymphoma. Study overall: The patients were dosed with nivolumab 3 mg/kg, infused intravenously every 2 weeks.

The CDR3 contains 12 residues. Trimming stripped 3 bases from V and 0 bases from J, with 0 bases between. From germline, CDR1 is LNHNV and CDR2 YYDKDF (reference sequence). TCRdb's table, derived via immunoSEQ multiplex PCR, lists solely in-frame clones and lacks some. The sample holds 84,000 or so clones; about 90% are singletons and the top ten take approximately 2.5%. The patients all showed relapse after autologous stem cell transplantation, while their brentuximab vedotin exposure varied. Classification of best responses gave complete response, partial response or progressive disease. Concerning this clone itself: Its antigen is undetermined.

Whole-study findings and limits: Exclusion removed patients who began nivolumab under 1 year after ASCT.

The sequence derives from a human donor with classical Hodgkin lymphoma. Sequenced material: peripheral blood mononuclear cells (PBMCs), taken before the second cycle of nivolumab. The V call is TRBV15, the J call TRBJ1-3, with D uncertain. The CDR3 DNA is TGTGCCACCAGCAGCTCTGGAAACACCATATATTTT. It codes for CATSSSGNTIYF.